The 19 T cell receptor beta chains below come from one sample, sequenced in a study of T cell responses to AZD1222 COVID-19 vaccine. The assay was immunoSEQ multiplex PCR, and TCRdb's table has in-frame clones only and misses some. The sample shows under 200,000 clones, just over 90% of them seen only once. The sequenced sample was peripheral blood, obtained 28 days after the second dose of the MenACWY control vaccine. The receptors stem from an adult who received the MenACWY meningococcal vaccine as a control.

J is TRBJ2-1 and V is TRBV19; no clear D gene. V dropped 3 bases and J dropped 4 bases, with 13 bases sitting between them. From germline, CDR1 is LNHDA and CDR2 SQIVND (reference sequence). The CDR3 totals 15 residues. CDR3 protein: CASSISHQPYNEQFF. The CDR3 region has the DNA TGTGCCAGTAGTATTTCCCATCAGCCTTACAATGAGCAGTTCTTC.

The chain joins TRBV28 to TRBJ1-6; D is perhaps TRBD1 (5 bases). Germline V gives CDR1 MDHEN, CDR2 SYDVKM. The CDR3 totals 14 residues. V was shortened by 3 bases and J by 13 bases, with 16 bases between the two germline ends. As DNA, the CDR3 is TGTGCCAGCAGTTTCCCCGGGACTGCGAGGCCCCTCCACTTT. It specifies CASSFPGTARPLHF. Full variable domain (rest looked up from reference TRBV28 and TRBJ1-6): DVKVTQSSRYLVKRTGEKVFLECVQDMDHENMFWYRQDPGLGLRLIYFSYDVKMKEKGDIPEGYSVSREKKERFSLILESASTNQTSMYLCASSFPGTARPLHFGNGTRLTVT.

There are a few counts of this clone. The chain recombines TRBV19 with TRBJ2-1; the match to TRBD2 covers 7 bases. After removal of 4 bases from V and 1 base from J, the junction contained 7 bases not matched to a gene. Per the germline V gene, CDR1 is LNHDA and CDR2 is SQIVND (reference sequence). The CDR3 consists of 16 residues. CDR3 region: CASSSGSGGSYNEQFF. The CDR3 DNA reads TGTGCCAGTAGTAGCGGGTCGGGAGGTTCCTACAATGAGCAGTTCTTC.

The V and J genes are TRBV24-1 and TRBJ1-2; no firm D call. The V end lost 4 bases, the J end lost 1 base, and 9 bases lay between the germline ends. This CDR3 contains 14 residues. Germline CDR1 reads KGHDR; CDR2 reads SFDVKD. DNA of the CDR3: TGTGCCACCAGTGACCGAGGACTTAACTATGGCTACACCTTC. Amino acids: CATSDRGLNYGYTF.

This clone is a singleton in its sample. The CDR3 DNA reads TGTGCCAGCAGCCCCATGGGACTATCTGGCTACGAGCAGTACTTC. It specifies CASSPMGLSGYEQYF. The V and J genes are TRBV7-2 and TRBJ2-7, with 7 nucleotides matching TRBD2. The ends lost 5 bases at V and 3 bases at J; junction bases unmatched: 10. This CDR3 is 15 amino acids long. The germline V gene has CDR1 SGHTA and CDR2 FQGNSA.

The J gene is TRBJ2-7, the V gene TRBV5-1; a possible D gene is TRBD1 (7 bases). Germline V gene lookup returns CDR1 SGHRS and CDR2 YFSETQ. V was pared by 4 bases and J by 2 bases, with 13 bases between. CDR3 length: 14 amino acids. The CDR3 loop reads CASSPGGGPYEQYF. As DNA, the CDR3 is TGCGCCAGCAGCCCAGGGGGAGGACCCTACGAGCAGTACTTC.

This chain connects TRBV19 to TRBJ1-1; D not certain. There are 15 residues in the CDR3. The V gene lost 5 bases and the J gene lost 5 bases, with 18 bases spanning the gap. CDR1 LNHDA and CDR2 SQIVND come from the germline V gene (reference sequence). The CDR3 sequence: CASSAPSGSPTEAFF. CDR3 nucleotides: TGTGCCAGTAGTGCTCCTTCCGGGTCCCCAACTGAAGCTTTCTTT.

This clone showed up just a few times. V and J are TRBV27 and TRBJ1-1; 7 nucleotides line up with TRBD1. The CDR3 has 14 amino acids. Germline CDR1 reads MNHEY; CDR2 reads SMNVEV (reference sequence). Losses at the gene ends were 7 bases for V and 3 bases for J; bases not matched to a gene: 8. CDR3 sequence: CASKRPGQHTEAFF. CDR3 bases: TGTGCCAGCAAGAGACCGGGACAGCACACTGAAGCTTTCTTT.

This clone was recorded once. The chain has TRBV10-3 and TRBJ1-3, with no clear D. Germline V gene sequence: CDR1 ENHRY, CDR2 SYGVKD. The V gene lost 4 bases and the J gene lost 4 bases, with 14 bases spanning the gap. The CDR3 is 15 amino acids. For the CDR3, the DNA is TGTGCCATCAGTGGCCCCACCGGACCCGGAAACACCATATATTTT. Amino acid sequence: CAISGPTGPGNTIYF.

V gene TRBV2 combines with J gene TRBJ2-2, with 8 bases fitting TRBD1. CDR1 and CDR2 (germline): SNHLY, FYNNEI. V shed 2 bases and J 5 bases; nucleotides not matched to a gene: 4. The CDR3 runs to 15 residues. Here the CDR3 reads CASSETGGNTGELFF. CDR3 DNA sequence: TGTGCCAGCAGTGAAACAGGGGGAAATACCGGGGAGCTGTTTTTT. The variable domain in full, with the rest retrieved from reference TRBV2 and TRBJ2-2, is EPEVTQTPSHQVTQMGQEVILRCVPISNHLYFYWYRQILGQKVEFLVSFYNNEISEKSEIFDDQFSVERPDGSNFTLKIRSTKLEDSAMYFCASSETGGNTGELFFGEGSRLTVL.

V is TRBV2 and J is TRBJ2-7, with TRBD2 matching over 9 bases. V trimming: 6 bases; J trimming: 0 bases; junction bases outside the gene matches: 9. Germline lookup yields CDR1 SNHLY and CDR2 FYNNEI. CDR3 length: 16 residues. CDR3 in amino acids: CASRTTAGGVSYEQYF. CDR3 bases: TGTGCCAGCAGGACAACGGCGGGAGGGGTCTCCTACGAGCAGTACTTC.

The chain links TRBV6-5 to TRBJ1-4, with a possible D match to TRBD1 (5 bases). Germline V gene lookup returns CDR1 MNHEY and CDR2 SVGAGI. Trimming left V 4 bases short and J 0 bases short, with 12 bases between. The CDR3 length is 16 residues. The CDR3 sequence is CASSLSGGATNEKLFF. In DNA, the CDR3 is TGTGCCAGCAGTTTAAGCGGGGGAGCAACTAATGAAAAACTGTTTTTT.

This chain links TRBV7-9 with TRBJ1-2, with 7 nucleotides matching TRBD1. The V and J ends lost 1 base and 4 bases, in that order; junction bases with no gene match: 3. Germline-derived CDR1 and CDR2 are SEHNR and FQNEAQ (reference sequence). This CDR3 is built from 14 residues. DNA for the CDR3: TGTGCCAGCAGCTTAGGTGGGACAGCCTATGGCTACACCTTC. This sequence encodes CASSLGGTAYGYTF.

V is TRBV7-2 and J is TRBJ2-5; 12 nucleotides align to TRBD2. CDR1 and CDR2 (germline): SGHTA, FQGNSA. V trimming: 2 bases; J trimming: 5 bases; junction bases outside the gene matches: 3. The CDR3 length is 15 residues. The CDR3 DNA reads TGTGCCAGCAGCTTAATGCTAGCGGGAGGGGAGACCCAGTACTTC. Protein: CASSLMLAGGETQYF.

This clone was detected only once. The V and J genes are TRBV6-2 or TRBV6-3 and TRBJ2-3; D is possibly TRBD1 (6 bases). The CDR3 loop spans 17 amino acids. CDR1 is MNHEY, CDR2 SVGEGT, per germline. V lost 6 bases and J lost 3, with 22 bases in between. The CDR3 reads CASSLTGTGMGTDTQYF. The CDR3 nucleotides read TGTGCCAGCAGCCTAACAGGAACAGGGATGGGGACAGATACGCAGTATTTT.

The chain is built from TRBV7-2 and TRBJ2-4; D unresolved. This CDR3 has 15 amino acids. Germline V gene lookup returns CDR1 SGHTA and CDR2 FQGNSA. V was clipped by 6 bases and J by 0 bases, with 12 bases between them. The CDR3 loop is CASSHDTIAKNIQYF. CDR3 coding DNA: TGTGCCAGCAGTCACGACACAATAGCCAAAAACATTCAGTACTTC.

The chain combines TRBV18 with TRBJ1-1; D is unresolved. The CDR3 extends over 13 amino acids. V lost 2 bases, J lost 1 base, and 5 bases lay in between. Germline V CDR1 and CDR2: KGHSH, LQKENI. CDR3 sequence: CASSPSWNTEAFF. The CDR3, as DNA: TGTGCCAGCTCACCAAGTTGGAACACTGAAGCTTTCTTT. Using reference TRBV18 and TRBJ1-1 for the parts outside the CDR3, the full variable domain is NAGVMQNPRHLVRRRGQEARLRCSPMKGHSHVYWYRQLPEEGLKFMVYLQKENIIDESGMPKERFSAEFPKEGPSILRIQQVVRGDSAAYFCASSPSWNTEAFFGQGTRLTVV.

As to this clone: The sample has other DNA sequences that encode this CDR3 too. The chain joins TRBV30 to TRBJ1-2; D remains unclear. The V gene lost 2 bases and the J gene lost 2 bases, with 6 bases spanning the gap. CDR1 GTSNPN and CDR2 SVGIG come from the germline V gene (reference sequence). This CDR3 contains 12 residues. The CDR3 region has the DNA TGTGCCTGGAGTAGTGGGAACTATGGCTACACCTTC. This sequence encodes CAWSSGNYGYTF.

The chain recombines TRBV5-5 with TRBJ2-1, with D perhaps TRBD2 (6 bases). The CDR3 is 15 amino acids. Germline CDR1 and CDR2: SGHKS and YYEKEE (reference sequence). Trimming took off 4 bases at V and 4 bases at J, with 15 bases between the two ends. This CDR3 reads CASSPSGTQYNEQFF. The CDR3 region has the DNA TGTGCCAGCAGCCCCTCCGGGACTCAGTACAATGAGCAGTTCTTC.